One sample yielded the 22 T cell receptor beta chains listed below, sequenced in a study of regulatory T cells in long-lasting Graves disease. Noted time point: persistent/refractory GD, antithyroid drugs over 5 years with positive TRAb. From RNA extracted from PBMCs, the TCR library was made. With iRepertoire HTBI primers and Arm-PCR of CDR3 regions, TCR beta libraries were built. TCRdb passed the multiplex PCR reads through MiXCR, listing each CDR3 protein once. This table has roughly 500,000 distinct CDR3 sequences, less than 25% appearing once. This sample comprised peripheral blood mononuclear cells (PBMCs), obtained when the disease was refractory, from a patient treated with antithyroid drugs. These receptors were taken from a female donor with Graves disease.

The chain combines TRBV5-1 with TRBJ1-2; 7 bases map to TRBD1. The trim removed 0 bases at V and 5 bases at J, leaving 7 bases unmatched. In germline, CDR1 is SGHRS, CDR2 YFSETQ. The length of the CDR3 is 15 residues. The CDR3 protein is CASSLVVGGAYGYTF. The CDR3 DNA sequence: TGCGCCAGCAGCTTGGTAGTAGGGGGCGCGTATGGCTACACCTTC.

This clonotype came up a few times. With a much larger clone just one base away, this may be a read error. The genes are TRBV12-3 or TRBV12-4 and TRBJ1-5, with D hard to call. This CDR3 contains 14 residues. The CDR3 spells CASSPSGSNQPRHF. Here the CDR3 DNA reads TGTGCCAGCAGCCCCTCAGGTAGCAATCAGCCCCGGCATTTT.

This clonotype has more than one count but fewer than ten. One base separates it from a far larger clone, so it is likely a read error. The gene calls are TRBV28 and TRBJ1-6, with D possibly TRBD1 on 6 matching bases. Germline-derived CDR1 and CDR2 are MDHEN and SYDVKM. The CDR3 contains 16 residues. The CDR3 protein is CASSFWGGRQDTETFF. CDR3 bases: TGTGCCAGCAGTTTTTGGGGGGGCAGGCAGGACACTGAAACTTTCTTT.

This clonotype was recorded at least ten times. The junction and the germline gene differ at one end; a read error may be behind it. The chain combines TRBV20-1 with TRBJ2-7, with D possibly matching TRBD2 (5 bases). CDR3 length: 16 amino acids. Germline CDR1 is DFQATT and CDR2 is SNEGSKA (reference sequence). The CDR3 sequence is CSARDRRNQEPYKQYF. CDR3 in DNA: TGCAGTGCTAGAGATAGGAGGAACCAAGAGCCCTACAAGCAGTACTTC.

This clonotype was observed at least ten times. V is TRBV27 and J is TRBJ2-5; the match to TRBD2 covers 7 bases. The CDR3 totals 16 residues. Looked up from germline, CDR1 is MNHEY and CDR2 is SMNVEV (reference sequence). Trimming cost V 5 bases and J 2 bases; bases outside gene matches: 11. The CDR3 spells CASSQFSVGGQETQYF. The CDR3 nucleotides are TGTGCCAGCAGTCAATTCTCGGTGGGGGGGCAAGAGACCCAGTACTTC.

V is TRBV3-1 and J is TRBJ2-7, with D perhaps matching TRBD2 (5 bases). In germline, CDR1 is LGHDT, CDR2 YNNKEL (reference sequence). V dropped 5 bases and J dropped 0 bases, with 11 bases sitting between them. The CDR3 runs to 14 residues. DNA for the CDR3: TGTGCCAGCAGCATGGAGCGGACCTCCTACGAGCAGTACTTC. Translating it yields CASSMERTSYEQYF.

This clonotype was seen only a few times. This chain connects TRBV28 to TRBJ2-4; possible D gene TRBD2, 5 bases. V shed 3 bases and J shed 9 bases, with 18 bases lying between them. The CDR3 spans 15 residues. Germline CDR1 is MDHEN and CDR2 is SYDVKM. The CDR3 here is CASSLADGARVIQYF. DNA of the CDR3: TGTGCCAGCAGTTTGGCGGATGGCGCGAGGGTCATTCAGTACTTC.

This clonotype was recorded a few times. V is TRBV6-1 and J is TRBJ2-7; D possibly corresponds to TRBD2 (5 bases). The CDR3 sequence is 14 residues long. V lost 6 bases and J lost 6, with 18 bases in between. Germline-derived CDR1 and CDR2 are MNHNS and SASEGT. The CDR3 DNA follows: TGTGCCAGCAGAACCGGAGGCCTCCCCGTCGAGCAGTACTTC. It yields the protein CASRTGGLPVEQYF.

For this clonotype: A read error may be the cause here, since a much bigger clone is one base away. The V and J genes are TRBV6-1 and TRBJ1-1; 7 bases map to TRBD1. The CDR3 covers 14 residues. V shed 4 bases, J shed 5 bases, and the junction held 7 bases outside the gene matches. CDR1 and CDR2 (germline): MNHNS, SASEGT. CDR3: CASSAYYRGTEAFF. CDR3 DNA: TGTGCCAGCAGTGCCTATTACAGGGGAACTGAAGCTTTCTTT.

The genes are TRBV29-1 and TRBJ2-5; TRBD1 might be the D (5 bases). CDR3 length: 15 residues. The V end was cut by 0 bases, the J end by 2 bases, with 13 bases between. In germline, CDR1 is SQVTM, CDR2 ANQGSEA. CDR3 DNA: TGCAGCGTTGAAGATAGCCGGACACCACAAGAGACCCAGTACTTC. It is translated as CSVEDSRTPQETQYF.

This clonotype was picked up many times. The chain joins TRBV28 to TRBJ1-4; D is ambiguous. The CDR3 is made up of 13 amino acids. From germline, CDR1 is MDHEN and CDR2 SYDVKM. Trimming removed 9 bases from V and 4 bases from J, with 12 bases in between. The DNA of the CDR3 is TGTGCCAGTAAAGAAGGATTTAATGAAAAACTGTTTTTT. Protein: CASKEGFNEKLFF.

This clonotype occurred a few times. The CDR3 region has the DNA TGTGCCAGCAGTTACGGGGGCTTAGCGGGAGAGAGCACAGATACGCAGTATTTT. Translation gives CASSYGGLAGESTDTQYF. V is TRBV6-2 or TRBV6-3 and J is TRBJ2-3; 9 bases fit TRBD2. Trimming took 2 bases from V and 0 from J; bases not matched to a gene: 9. Germline lookup yields CDR1 MNHEY and CDR2 SVGEGT. This CDR3 is 18 amino acids long.

The V and J genes are TRBV20-1 and TRBJ1-4, with D possibly matching TRBD1 (6 bases). Germline V gene lookup returns CDR1 DFQATT and CDR2 SNEGSKA (reference sequence). The CDR3 extends over 12 amino acids. V was pared by 6 bases and J by 7 bases, with 12 bases between. The CDR3 nucleotides are TGCAGTGCGAAACAGGGCTTTGAAAAACTGTTTTTT. This translates into CSAKQGFEKLFF.

Details on this clonotype: Sequence at one end of the junction differs from germline and may be a read error. The chain has TRBV5-1 and TRBJ2-7; 8 positions match TRBD2. Germline CDR1 SGHRS, CDR2 YFSETQ. The CDR3 spans 14 residues. The chain's CDR3 is CASSWAGGNYEQYF. The CDR3 DNA is TGTGCCAGCAGCTGGGCGGGAGGAAACTACGAGCAGTACTTC.

A note on this clonotype: This may stem from a read error, because a much larger clone lies one nucleotide away. The CDR3 does not close with the conserved phenylalanine or tryptophan, likely indicating a read error. The chain combines TRBV27 with TRBJ1-1; D uncertain. The CDR3 totals 14 residues. Germline CDR1 is MNHEY and CDR2 is SMNVEV (reference sequence). The V and J ends lost 5 bases and 4 bases respectively, with 14 bases between them. CDR3 loop: CASSLSHKATEAFS. The CDR3 DNA follows: TGTGCCAGCAGTCTCTCTCACAAAGCCACTGAAGCTTTCTCT.

This clonotype was recorded a few times. The V and J genes are TRBV6-2 or TRBV6-3 and TRBJ2-7, with 8 bases that match TRBD2. Per the germline V gene, CDR1 is MNHEY and CDR2 is SVGEGT. Trimming removed 0 bases from V and 6 bases from J; junction bases left unmatched: 10. The CDR3 has 16 residues. DNA for the CDR3: TGTGCCAGCAGTTACTCCCGGACTAGCCGGACGGGCGAGCAGTACTTC. Translated: CASSYSRTSRTGEQYF.

This clonotype appeared a few times. V gene TRBV20-1 combines with J gene TRBJ1-6, with 8 bases identical to TRBD1. CDR3 length: 16 residues. Unmatched junction bases numbered 8, after V lost 0 bases and J lost 7 bases. Germline V lookup: CDR1 DFQATT, CDR2 SNEGSKA (reference sequence). The CDR3 nucleotides read TGCAGTGCTAGAGATGCCCAGACAGGGGCAAATTCACCCCTCCACTTT. It specifies CSARDAQTGANSPLHF.

The chain uses TRBV5-5 and TRBJ2-7; unclear D gene. The CDR3 contains 11 residues. V was pared by 5 bases and J by 4 bases, with 7 bases between. CDR1 is SGHKS, CDR2 YYEKEE, per germline (reference sequence). Here the CDR3 reads CASRVGYEQYF. As DNA, the CDR3 is TGTGCCAGCAGGGTCGGGTACGAGCAGTACTTC. Filled out from reference TRBV5-5 and TRBJ2-7, the complete variable domain reads DAGVTQSPTHLIKTRGQQVTLRCSPISGHKSVSWYQQVLGQGPQFIFQYYEKEERGRGNFPDRFSARQFPNYSSELNVNALLLGDSALYLCASRVGYEQYFGPGTRLTVT.

This clonotype was seen many times. The chain couples TRBV7-9 to TRBJ2-7; D perhaps matches TRBD2 (5 bases). This CDR3 is built from 14 residues. Germline V lookup: CDR1 SEHNR, CDR2 FQNEAQ (reference sequence). V was trimmed by 4 bases and J by 0 bases, leaving 10 bases between them. The CDR3 coding sequence is TGTGCCAGCAGCTCCCCCCGGGGCTCCTACGAGCAGTACTTC. This gives the protein CASSSPRGSYEQYF. The entire variable domain, with the rest obtained from reference TRBV7-9 and TRBJ2-7, is as follows: DTGVSQNPRHKITKRGQNVTFRCDPISEHNRLYWYRQTLGQGPEFLTYFQNEAQLEKSRLLSDRFSAERPKGSFSTLEIQRTEQGDSAMYLCASSSPRGSYEQYFGPGTRLTVT.

The sample holds a few counts of this clonotype. The V and J genes are TRBV7-9 and TRBJ1-6; D perhaps matches TRBD1 (6 bases). Germline CDR1 is SEHNR and CDR2 is FQNEAQ (reference sequence). Trimming took off 4 bases at V and 10 bases at J, with 17 bases between the two ends. The CDR3 length is 15 residues. The CDR3 is CASSYWTAPGSPLHF. The CDR3 bases are TGTGCCAGCAGCTATTGGACAGCCCCGGGGTCACCCCTCCACTTT.

The V gene is TRBV6-1, the J gene TRBJ2-2, with TRBD2 matching over 12 bases. The CDR3 runs 17 residues. Germline CDR1 MNHNS, CDR2 SASEGT. Trimming cost V 9 bases and J 4 bases; bases outside gene matches: 12. The CDR3 DNA reads as TGTGCCAGTCACCTTTTACTAGCGGGAGGAACCACCGGGGAGCTGTTTTTT. Translation gives CASHLLLAGGTTGELFF.

This clonotype turned up a few times. The rearrangement joins TRBV10-3 to TRBJ2-1, with D perhaps matching TRBD2 (5 bases). This CDR3 is built from 12 residues. Germline-derived CDR1 and CDR2 are ENHRY and SYGVKD. V shed 8 bases and J shed 2 bases, with 7 bases lying between them. CDR3 nucleotides: TGTGCCATCGGAGGCCCCTACAATGAGCAGTTCTTC. Translated: CAIGGPYNEQFF.